These T cell receptor beta chains were read from a single sample in a study of Graves' ophthalmopathy and Graves' hyperthyroidism. MiXCR, run by TCRdb on the multiplex PCR reads, gives a single entry per CDR3 protein. The table includes hundreds of thousands of distinct CDR3 sequences, about two fifths detected once. Sample: peripheral blood. The receptors stem from an adult man with Graves' ophthalmopathy. CDR3s include the opening cysteine and the closing phenylalanine or tryptophan. Fields, in order: D gene, V gene, J gene, clone size, CDR3 DNA, CDR3 protein. The D gene is left open where the match is weak. Clone size, where shown, is once, few, many, or a class for clones that have expanded.

TRBD2	TRBV29-1	TRBJ2-5	-	TGCAGCGTAGAGGGACTAGCCCAAGAGACCCAGTACTTC	CSVEGLAQETQYF
TRBD1	TRBV15	TRBJ2-5	-	TGTGCCACCAGCAGAGGCCTCGGGACAGGGGCCCAGTACTTC	CATSRGLGTGAQYF
-	TRBV2	TRBJ1-3	-	TGTGCCAGCTCATCGACCGACAGCTCTGGAAACACCATATATTTT	CASSSTDSSGNTIYF
-	TRBV25-1	TRBJ1-5	-	TGTGCCAGCAGTGATCTAGCTTTGGAGACCCAGCATTTT	CASSDLALETQHF
-	TRBV5-4	TRBJ1-2	-	TGTGCCAGCAGCTTGGGAGAGGCGGGGGGCTACACCTTC	CASSLGEAGGYTF
-	TRBV14	TRBJ2-7	-	TGTGCCAGCAGCCGGGCTCTCTCCTACGAGCAGTACTTC	CASSRALSYEQYF
-	TRBV11-2	TRBJ1-2	-	TGTGCCAGCAGCTTAGTAAGGGGGAGAGGCTATGGCTACACCTTC	CASSLVRGRGYGYTF
-	TRBV7-2	TRBJ2-2	-	TGTGCCAGCAGCGGAGTAGAGTGGCGGAACACTGGGGAGCTGTTTTTT	CASSGVEWRNTGELFF
-	TRBV10-3	TRBJ1-5	-	TGTGCTATCGCGGGGAGTGTGGAAAGCAATCAGCCCCAGCATTTT	CAIAGSVESNQPQHF
-	TRBV3-1	TRBJ2-5	-	TGTGCCAGCAGCCAAGACAGGGGAACTCTACAGACCCAGTACTTC	CASSQDRGTLQTQYF
-	TRBV11-2	TRBJ1-2	-	TGTGCCAGCAGCCTAACCGGGAAGTCCAGCCCCTATGGCTACACCTTC	CASSLTGKSSPYGYTF
-	TRBV10-3	TRBJ1-2	few	TGTGCCAGCAGAGCAGGGGTCAACTATGGCTACACCTTC	CASRAGVNYGYTF
-	TRBV7-3	TRBJ1-3	-	TGTGCCAGCAGCTGGCCGGACCCCAGGGCGGCGGGGGGCACGAACACCATATATTTT	CASSWPDPRAAGGTNTIYF
-	TRBV27	TRBJ2-5	-	TGTGCCAGCAGTGGAGGTTGGGGACAAGAGACCCAGTACTTC	CASSGGWGQETQYF
TRBD2	TRBV10-3	TRBJ2-7	-	TGTGCCAGCAGTTACTCACGGGGGGGCTCCTACGAGCAGTACTTC	CASSYSRGGSYEQYF
-	TRBV2	TRBJ1-5	many	TGTGCCAGCTCCATGACGGGGCTTGGCGATCAGCCCCAGCATTTT	CASSMTGLGDQPQHF
TRBD1	TRBV7-2	TRBJ1-5	many	TGTGCCAGCAGTTCCGACAGGGCCGGCAATCAGCCCCAGCATTTT	CASSSDRAGNQPQHF
-	TRBV7-2	TRBJ1-2	many	TGTGCCAGCAGGGGGAGCCGAGGACAATATGGCTACACCTTC	CASRGSRGQYGYTF
-	TRBV25-1	TRBJ2-6	-	TGTGCCAGCAGCCCAGGTGATGGGGCCAACGTCCTGACTTTC	CASSPGDGANVLTF
-	TRBV24-1	TRBJ2-7	once	TGTGCCAGCAGCCGGGACAGCGGGAACGAGCAGTACTTC	CASSRDSGNEQYF
-	TRBV2	TRBJ2-6	many	TGTGCCAGCAGTGGACAGCCGACAGTCTTAAGCTCCGGGGCCAACGTCCTGACTTTC	CASSGQPTVLSSGANVLTF
-	TRBV7-7	TRBJ2-7	-	TGTGCTAGCAGCCCCGGGTCTCGTAGCTCCTACGAGCAGTACTTC	CASSPGSRSSYEQYF
-	TRBV6-5	TRBJ1-1	-	TGTGCCAGCAGTCCAGGGAGGGGTAGGGGAGGGAACACTGAAGCTTTCTTT	CASSPGRGRGGNTEAFF
-	TRBV20-1	TRBJ1-3	many	TGCAGTGCTAGAGGTCGCAGAGACACCATATATTTT	CSARGRRDTIYF